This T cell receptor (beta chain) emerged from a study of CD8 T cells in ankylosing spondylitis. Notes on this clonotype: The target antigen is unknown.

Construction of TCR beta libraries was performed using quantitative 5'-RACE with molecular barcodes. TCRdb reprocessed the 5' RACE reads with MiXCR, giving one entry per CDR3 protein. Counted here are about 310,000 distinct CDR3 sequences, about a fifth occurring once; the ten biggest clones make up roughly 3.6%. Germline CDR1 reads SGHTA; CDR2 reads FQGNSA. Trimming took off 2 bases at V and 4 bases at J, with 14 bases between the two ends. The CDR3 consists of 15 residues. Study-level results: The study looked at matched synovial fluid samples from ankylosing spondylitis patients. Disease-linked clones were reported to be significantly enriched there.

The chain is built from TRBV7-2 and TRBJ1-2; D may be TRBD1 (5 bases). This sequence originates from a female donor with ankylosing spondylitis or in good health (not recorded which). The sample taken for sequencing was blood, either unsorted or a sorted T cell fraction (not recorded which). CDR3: CASSLTPGTGYGYTF. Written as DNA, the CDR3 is TGTGCCAGCAGCTTAACGCCCGGGACTGGCTATGGCTACACCTTC.